This T cell receptor (beta chain) is from a study of tissue T cells after allogeneic stem cell transplantation. Whole-study findings and limits: Anatomically similar tissues had similar TCR repertoires within each patient. Which tissue TCRs were alloreactive or antigen-specific was not determined. Some clones might be persisting host cells. In patients and mice, blood and spleen missed much of tissue repertoire.

Sequencing of TCRbeta CDR3 at survey depth gave sequences and template counts. Libraries were prepared by immunoSEQ multiplex PCR; TCRdb keeps only in-frame clonotypes and omits some of them. Here the sample spans 48,000 or so clones, roughly 73% being singletons. A note on this clone: Its antigen is still unknown. The genes are named according to mouse.

The sequence derives from a pool of C57BL/6 mice in good health. Specimen: sorted cells pooled from one or two spleens.

The sequenced CDR3 bases are TGTGCCAGCAGTTTAAACATAAACTCCGACTACACC. Its translation: CASSLNINSDYT. The complete CDR3 protein is CASSLNINSDYTF. The rearrangement joins TRBV14 to TRBJ1-2; D is undetermined. The CDR3 is cut off 1 residue early in the read; its end comes from the germline J gene. This CDR3 is built from 13 residues. V lost 2 bases to trimming and J lost 1 base, with 6 bases between them. From germline, CDR1 is SGHDT and CDR2 FRDEAV.